The TCR beta chain under discussion was sequenced for a study of technical replicates of blood from several donors. CDR1 is MGHRA and CDR2 is YSYEKL in the germline V gene. The CDR3 extends over 16 amino acids. V dropped 0 bases and J dropped 5; count of bases not matched to a gene: 8. The assay was immunoSEQ multiplex PCR, and TCRdb's table has in-frame clones only and misses some. This sample has around 70,000 clones; around 93% occur once, and the top ten carry roughly 0.25%. This TCR derives from a human donor in good health. The chain employs TRBV4-1 and TRBJ1-2; TRBD1 agrees at 8 bases. Sequences were obtained from T cells isolated from PBMCs. The CDR3: CASSQDRRTGWYGYTF. The CDR3 DNA reads as TGCGCCAGCAGCCAAGATAGGCGGACAGGGTGGTATGGCTACACCTTC.